This TCR beta chain comes out of a study of OX40 agonist ivuxolimab in advanced cancers. Study-level information: Hepatocellular carcinoma, melanoma, renal cell or head and neck cancer was diagnosed in the dose-escalation patients.

Study outcomes and limitations: CD8+ T cells averaged more expanded clones than CD4+. Partly responding patients at 0.1-3.0 mg/kg showed some of the smallest clonal expansion.

Sequencing was performed with immunoSEQ multiplex PCR; in TCRdb, only in-frame clones are kept and a portion is missing. The sample includes tens of thousands of clones, more than 70% seen only once; the top ten take over 5%. The V end lost 4 bases, the J end lost 11 bases, and 13 bases lay between the germline ends. CDR3 length: 11 amino acids. This clone was recorded only once. The antigen remains undetermined. With baseline, cycle 4 day 1, and cycle 7 day 1 as timepoints, blood was sampled. This sample comprised CD4+ or CD8+ T cells sorted from blood, obtained in a trial of the OX40 agonist ivuxolimab. V is TRBV5-3 and J is TRBJ2-7; D tentatively fits TRBD1 or TRBD2 (5 bases each). TRBV5-3 is noted as an ORF with a role that remains uncertain. This TCR came from an adult with an advanced solid tumor such as melanoma, head and neck, liver or kidney cancer. The CDR3 reads CARSGDGSKYF. The CDR3 DNA sequence: TGTGCCAGAAGCGGGGACGGATCCAAGTACTTC.